This T cell receptor (beta chain) was found in a study of blood T cell repertoires in COVID-19. Looking at the study overall: COVID-19 samples from acute and convalescent phases originated in the United States, Italy and Spain. The analysed material was cDNA or gDNA that came from T cells, B-cell-depleted T cells, or PBMCs.

Original processing methods: Estimated nucleated cell counts came from reference gene primer amplification. Sequencing was performed with immunoSEQ multiplex PCR; in TCRdb, only in-frame clones are kept and a portion is missing. V, J and clone size are those of that table, while D and trimming were read from the DNA. The table lists some 72,000 clones, 80% to 90% of them singletons. V was shortened by 4 bases and J by 7 bases, with 14 bases between the two germline ends. Germline V gene lookup returns CDR1 LGHDT and CDR2 YNNKEL (reference sequence). The length of the CDR3 is 13 residues. The V call is TRBV3-1 (or the pseudogene TRBV3-2), the J call TRBJ2-7; D possibly corresponds to TRBD1 (6 bases). The specimen sequenced was peripheral blood. The TCR comes from a man aged 50 to 60 with active COVID-19. The CDR3 protein is CASSPRQAGEQYF. The CDR3 DNA is TGTGCCAGCAGCCCACGACAGGCCGGAGAGCAGTACTTC.